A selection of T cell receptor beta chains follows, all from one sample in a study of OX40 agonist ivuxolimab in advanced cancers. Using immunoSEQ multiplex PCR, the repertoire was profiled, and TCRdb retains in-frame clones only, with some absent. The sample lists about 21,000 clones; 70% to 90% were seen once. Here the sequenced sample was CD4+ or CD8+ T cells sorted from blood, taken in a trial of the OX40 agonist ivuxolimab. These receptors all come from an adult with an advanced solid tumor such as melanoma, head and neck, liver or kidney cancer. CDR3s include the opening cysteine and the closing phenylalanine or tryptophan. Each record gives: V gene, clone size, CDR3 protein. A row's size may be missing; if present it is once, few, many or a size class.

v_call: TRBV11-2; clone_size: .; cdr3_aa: CASSYIYEQYF
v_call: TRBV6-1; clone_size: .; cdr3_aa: CASIRDSPDTQYF
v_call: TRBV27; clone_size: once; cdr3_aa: CASAFGQGYEQYF
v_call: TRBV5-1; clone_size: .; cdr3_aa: CASSWTGGITGNTIYF
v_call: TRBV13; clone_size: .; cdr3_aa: CASSLAGTASNQPQHF
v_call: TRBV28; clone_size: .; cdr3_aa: CASLKSVGETQYF
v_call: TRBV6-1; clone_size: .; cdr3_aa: CASSEIRGPNYGYTF
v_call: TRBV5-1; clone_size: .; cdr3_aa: CASSHLASEQYF
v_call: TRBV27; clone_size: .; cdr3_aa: CASSKVGTGFYEQYF
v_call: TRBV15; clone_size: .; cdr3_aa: CATSGLAGPTSYEQYF
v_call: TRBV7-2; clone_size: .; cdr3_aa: CASSPEGGQIYGYTF
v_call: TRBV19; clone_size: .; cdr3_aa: CASSLRTGATDTQYF
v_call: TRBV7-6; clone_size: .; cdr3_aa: CASSLGGDGELFF
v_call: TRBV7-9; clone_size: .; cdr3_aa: CASSQGAAEQYF
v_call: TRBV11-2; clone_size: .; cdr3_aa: CASSYQGKRSYEQYF
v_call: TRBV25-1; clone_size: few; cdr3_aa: CASSPWGSGGAEETQYF
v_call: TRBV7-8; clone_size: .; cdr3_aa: CASSPVAGGFDEQYF
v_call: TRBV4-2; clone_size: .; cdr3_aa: CASSTSLGRGLVTQYF
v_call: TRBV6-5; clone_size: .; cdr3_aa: CASTDLGGNTIYF
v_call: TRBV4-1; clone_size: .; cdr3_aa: CASRRAGGSYEQYF
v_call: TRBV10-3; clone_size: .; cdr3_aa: CAISEMEASYEQYF
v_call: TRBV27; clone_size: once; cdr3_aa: CASSETSGGAMAGELFF
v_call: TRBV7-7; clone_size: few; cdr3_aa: CASSRQGTYNEQFF